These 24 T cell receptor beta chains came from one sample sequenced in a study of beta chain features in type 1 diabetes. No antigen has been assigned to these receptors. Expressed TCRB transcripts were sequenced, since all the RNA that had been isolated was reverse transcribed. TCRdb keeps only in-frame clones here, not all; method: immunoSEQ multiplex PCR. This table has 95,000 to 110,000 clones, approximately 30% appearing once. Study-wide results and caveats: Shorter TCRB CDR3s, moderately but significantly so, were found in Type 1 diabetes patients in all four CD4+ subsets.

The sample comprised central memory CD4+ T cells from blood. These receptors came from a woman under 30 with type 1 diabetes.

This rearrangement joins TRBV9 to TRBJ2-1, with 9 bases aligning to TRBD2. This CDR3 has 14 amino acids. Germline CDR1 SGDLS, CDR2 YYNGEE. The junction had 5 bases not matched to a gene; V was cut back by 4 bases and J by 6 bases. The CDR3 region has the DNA TGTGCCAGCAGCCTTAGCGGGAGAGGCAATGAGCAGTTCTTC. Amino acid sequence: CASSLSGRGNEQFF. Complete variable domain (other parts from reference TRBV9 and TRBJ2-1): DSGVTQTPKHLITATGQRVTLRCSPRSGDLSVYWYQQSLDQGLQFLIQYYNGEERAKGNILERFSAQQFPDLHSELNLSSLELGDSALYFCASSLSGRGNEQFFGPGTRLTVL.

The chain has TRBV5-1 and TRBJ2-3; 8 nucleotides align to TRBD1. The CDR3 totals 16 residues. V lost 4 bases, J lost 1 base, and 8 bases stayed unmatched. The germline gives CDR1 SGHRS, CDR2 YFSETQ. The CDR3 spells CASSAGTGLGTDTQYF. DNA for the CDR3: TGCGCCAGCAGCGCCGGGACAGGTCTCGGCACAGATACGCAGTATTTT.

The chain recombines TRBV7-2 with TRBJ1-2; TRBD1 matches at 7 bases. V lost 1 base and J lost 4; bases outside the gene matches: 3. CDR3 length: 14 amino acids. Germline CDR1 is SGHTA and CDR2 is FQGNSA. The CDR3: CASSLGGGAYGYTF. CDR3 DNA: TGTGCCAGCAGCTTAGGAGGGGGCGCCTATGGCTACACCTTC.

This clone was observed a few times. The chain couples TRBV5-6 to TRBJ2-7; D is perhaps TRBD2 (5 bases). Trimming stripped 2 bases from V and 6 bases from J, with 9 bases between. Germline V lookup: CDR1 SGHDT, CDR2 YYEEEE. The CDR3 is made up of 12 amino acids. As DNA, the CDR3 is TGTGCCAGCAGCTTTCTCAGCGGCGAGCAGTACGTC. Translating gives CASSFLSGEQYV.

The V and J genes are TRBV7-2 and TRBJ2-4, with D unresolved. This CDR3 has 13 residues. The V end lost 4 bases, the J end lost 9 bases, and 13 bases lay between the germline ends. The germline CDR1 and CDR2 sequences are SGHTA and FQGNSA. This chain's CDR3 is CASSSYMEIIQYF. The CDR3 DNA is TGTGCCAGCAGCTCCTACATGGAGATCATTCAGTACTTC.

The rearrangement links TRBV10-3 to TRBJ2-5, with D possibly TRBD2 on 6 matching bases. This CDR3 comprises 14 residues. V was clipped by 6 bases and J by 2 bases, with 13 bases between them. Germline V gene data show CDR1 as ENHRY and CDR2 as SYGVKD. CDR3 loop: CAIRPQGGQETQYF. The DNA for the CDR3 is TGTGCCATCAGACCCCAGGGAGGACAAGAGACCCAGTACTTC.

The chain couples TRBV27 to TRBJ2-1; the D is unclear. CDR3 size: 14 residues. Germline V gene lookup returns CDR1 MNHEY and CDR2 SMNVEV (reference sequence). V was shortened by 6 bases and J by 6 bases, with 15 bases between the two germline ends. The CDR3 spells CASRRGQASNEQFF. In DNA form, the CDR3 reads TGTGCCAGCAGGCGTGGTCAGGCTTCCAATGAGCAGTTCTTC.

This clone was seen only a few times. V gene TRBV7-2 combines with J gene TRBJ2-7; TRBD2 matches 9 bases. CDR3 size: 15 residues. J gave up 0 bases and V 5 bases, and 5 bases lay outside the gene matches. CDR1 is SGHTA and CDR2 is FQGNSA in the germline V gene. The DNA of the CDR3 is TGTGCCAGCAGCCCTGGGACTAGCTTCTCCTACGAGCAGTACGTC. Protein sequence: CASSPGTSFSYEQYV.

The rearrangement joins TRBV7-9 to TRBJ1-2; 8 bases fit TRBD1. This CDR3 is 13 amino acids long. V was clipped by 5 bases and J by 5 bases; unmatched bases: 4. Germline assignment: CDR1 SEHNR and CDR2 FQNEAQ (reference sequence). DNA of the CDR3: TGTGCCAGCAGCGCGGACAGGGAGTATGGCTACACCTTC. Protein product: CASSADREYGYTF.

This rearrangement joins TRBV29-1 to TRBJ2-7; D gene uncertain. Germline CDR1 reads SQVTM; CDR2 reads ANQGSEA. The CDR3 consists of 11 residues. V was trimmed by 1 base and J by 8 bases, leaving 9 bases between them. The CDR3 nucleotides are TGCAGCGTTGAAGTGCGAGGAAAGCAGTACTTC. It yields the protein CSVEVRGKQYF.

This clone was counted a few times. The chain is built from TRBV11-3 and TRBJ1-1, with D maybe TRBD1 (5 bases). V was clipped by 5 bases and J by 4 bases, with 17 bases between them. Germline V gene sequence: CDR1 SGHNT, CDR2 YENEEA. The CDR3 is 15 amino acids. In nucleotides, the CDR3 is TGTGCCAGCAGCCGAACAGGAAAGTCTGGCACTGAAGCTTTCTTT. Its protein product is CASSRTGKSGTEAFF.

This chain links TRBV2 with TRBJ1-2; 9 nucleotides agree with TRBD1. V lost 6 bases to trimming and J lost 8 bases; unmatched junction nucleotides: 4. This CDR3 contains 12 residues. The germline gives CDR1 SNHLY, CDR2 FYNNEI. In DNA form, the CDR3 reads TGTGCCAGCAGACCGGGACAGGGCGGCTACACCTTC. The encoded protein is CASRPGQGGYTF.

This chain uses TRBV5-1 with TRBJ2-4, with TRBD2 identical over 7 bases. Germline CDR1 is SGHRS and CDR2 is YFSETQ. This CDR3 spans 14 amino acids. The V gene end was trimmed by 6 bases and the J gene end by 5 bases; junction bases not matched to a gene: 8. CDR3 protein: CASTPRGRENIQYF. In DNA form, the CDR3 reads TGCGCCAGCACCCCCCGAGGGAGGGAAAACATTCAGTACTTC.

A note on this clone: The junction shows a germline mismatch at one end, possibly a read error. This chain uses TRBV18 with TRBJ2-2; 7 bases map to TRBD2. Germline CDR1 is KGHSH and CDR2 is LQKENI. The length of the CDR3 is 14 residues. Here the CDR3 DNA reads TGTGCCGGCTCAAGCGGGGTGAACACCGGGGAGCTGTTTTTT. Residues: CAGSSGVNTGELFF.

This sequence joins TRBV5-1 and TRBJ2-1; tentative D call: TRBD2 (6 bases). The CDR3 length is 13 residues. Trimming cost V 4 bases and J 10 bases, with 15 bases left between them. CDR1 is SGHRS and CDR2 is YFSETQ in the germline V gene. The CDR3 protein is CASSQGLIEEQFF. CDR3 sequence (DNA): TGCGCCAGCAGCCAGGGACTTATTGAAGAGCAGTTCTTC.

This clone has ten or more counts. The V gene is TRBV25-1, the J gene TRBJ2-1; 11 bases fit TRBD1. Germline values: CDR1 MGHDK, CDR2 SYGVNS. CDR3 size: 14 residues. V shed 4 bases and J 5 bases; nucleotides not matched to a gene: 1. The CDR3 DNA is TGTGCCAGCAGTGGGACAGGGGGCAACAATGAGCAGTTCTTC. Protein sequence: CASSGTGGNNEQFF.

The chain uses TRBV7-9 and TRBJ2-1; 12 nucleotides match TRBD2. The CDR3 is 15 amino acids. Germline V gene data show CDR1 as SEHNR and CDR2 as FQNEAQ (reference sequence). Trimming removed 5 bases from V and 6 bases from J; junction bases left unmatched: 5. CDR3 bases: TGTGCCAGCAGCCCGACTAGCGGGAGAACCAATGAGCAGTTCTTC. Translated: CASSPTSGRTNEQFF.

DNA of the CDR3: TGTGCCAGCAGCCCCGGGATTACCGCGGCCCAGCATTTT. This translates into CASSPGITAAQHF. The chain combines TRBV7-2 with TRBJ1-5; no firm D call. V was trimmed by 5 bases and J by 11 bases, leaving 16 bases between them. In germline, CDR1 is SGHTA, CDR2 FQGNSA. The CDR3 is 13 residues long.

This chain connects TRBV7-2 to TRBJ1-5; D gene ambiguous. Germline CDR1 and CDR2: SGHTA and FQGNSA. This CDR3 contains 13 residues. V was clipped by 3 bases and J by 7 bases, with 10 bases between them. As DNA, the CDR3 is TGTGCCAGCAGCTTGAACGATCGGCAGCCCCAGCATTTT. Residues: CASSLNDRQPQHF.

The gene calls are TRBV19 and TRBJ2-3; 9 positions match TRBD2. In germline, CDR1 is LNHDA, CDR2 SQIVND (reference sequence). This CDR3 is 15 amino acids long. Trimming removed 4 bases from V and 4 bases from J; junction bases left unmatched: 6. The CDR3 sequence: CASSRIAGVADTQYF. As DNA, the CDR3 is TGTGCCAGTAGTAGAATAGCGGGAGTGGCAGATACGCAGTATTTT.

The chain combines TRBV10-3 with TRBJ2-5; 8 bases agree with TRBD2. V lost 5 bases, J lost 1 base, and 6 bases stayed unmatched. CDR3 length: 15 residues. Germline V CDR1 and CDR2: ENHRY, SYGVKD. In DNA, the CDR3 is TGTGCCATCAGTTCGGGGGGGGCCGCCCAAGAGACCCAGTACTTC. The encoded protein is CAISSGGAAQETQYF.

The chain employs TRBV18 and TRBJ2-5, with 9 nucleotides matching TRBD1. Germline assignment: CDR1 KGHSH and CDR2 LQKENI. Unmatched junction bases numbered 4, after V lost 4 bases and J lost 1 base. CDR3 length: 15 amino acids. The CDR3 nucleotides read TGTGCCAGCTCACATATACAGGGGGCCCAAGAGACCCAGTACTTC. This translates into CASSHIQGAQETQYF.

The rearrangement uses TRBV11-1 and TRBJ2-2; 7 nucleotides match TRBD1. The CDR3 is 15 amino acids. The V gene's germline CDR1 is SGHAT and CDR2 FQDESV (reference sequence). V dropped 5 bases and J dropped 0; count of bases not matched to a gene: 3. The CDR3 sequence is CASSQGQANTGELFF. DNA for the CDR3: TGTGCCAGCAGCCAAGGACAGGCGAACACCGGGGAGCTGTTTTTT.

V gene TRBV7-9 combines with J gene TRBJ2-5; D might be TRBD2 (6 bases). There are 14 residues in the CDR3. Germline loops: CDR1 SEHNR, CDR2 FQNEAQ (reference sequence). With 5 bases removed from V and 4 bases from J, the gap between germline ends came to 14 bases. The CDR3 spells CASSPDGGRETQYF. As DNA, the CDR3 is TGTGCCAGCAGCCCCGACGGGGGTCGAGAGACCCAGTACTTC.